These T cell receptor beta chains were read from a single sample in a study of blood T cell repertoires in COVID-19. Method: immunoSEQ multiplex PCR; TCRdb's copy keeps in-frame clones and lacks some. Of some 170,000 clones listed, roughly 79% are singletons. The material sequenced was peripheral blood. The receptor source for this set is a woman in her sixties or seventies with acute or convalescent COVID-19. The CDR3 runs from the conserved cysteine through the conserved F or W. D genes are given only for firm matches. Only part of the rows carry a size: once, few, many, or a class if the clone is expanded.

v_gene	abundance	j_gene	d_gene	CDR3nt	CDR3aa
TRBV3-1/TRBV3-2	NA	TRBJ2-1	NA	TGTGCCAGCAGCCAAGATCTGGGAGCCTACAATGAGCAGTTCTTC	CASSQDLGAYNEQFF
TRBV24-1	few	TRBJ2-7	TRBD2	TGTGCCACCAGTGGCCGTTCTAGCGGGAGTTTAGACGAGCAGTACTTC	CATSGRSSGSLDEQYF
TRBV6-5	NA	TRBJ2-7	TRBD2	TGTGCCGCCGACTTGGCGGGAGACGGGAGCGAGCAGTACTTC	CAADLAGDGSEQYF
TRBV2	NA	TRBJ2-1	NA	TGTGCCAGCAGCCCAGGGACTTTCGCCTACAATGAGCAGTTCTTC	CASSPGTFAYNEQFF
TRBV7-3	NA	TRBJ2-1	TRBD1	TGTGCCAGCAGCTTAAACGTGGGACAGGTAAATGAGCAGTTCTTC	CASSLNVGQVNEQFF
TRBV7-3	NA	TRBJ2-3	NA	TGTGCCAGCAGCATTGGAGGGCTCACAGATACGCAGTATTTT	CASSIGGLTDTQYF
TRBV7-9	NA	TRBJ2-7	NA	TGTGCCAGCAGCCCGTGGGAGGCCACCTACGAGCAGTACTTC	CASSPWEATYEQYF
TRBV9	NA	TRBJ2-1	NA	TGTGCCAGCAGCGTTGCCTCAACTAGCTCGTATGTCTATGAGCAGTTCTTC	CASSVASTSSYVYEQFF
TRBV2	NA	TRBJ2-7	NA	TGTGCCAGCAGTGAAGCGGTTCAGGGGAGCTCCTACGAGCAGTACTTC	CASSEAVQGSSYEQYF
TRBV30	NA	TRBJ2-1	NA	TGTGCCTGGAGTGTTGACACCTACAATGAGCAGTTCTTC	CAWSVDTYNEQFF